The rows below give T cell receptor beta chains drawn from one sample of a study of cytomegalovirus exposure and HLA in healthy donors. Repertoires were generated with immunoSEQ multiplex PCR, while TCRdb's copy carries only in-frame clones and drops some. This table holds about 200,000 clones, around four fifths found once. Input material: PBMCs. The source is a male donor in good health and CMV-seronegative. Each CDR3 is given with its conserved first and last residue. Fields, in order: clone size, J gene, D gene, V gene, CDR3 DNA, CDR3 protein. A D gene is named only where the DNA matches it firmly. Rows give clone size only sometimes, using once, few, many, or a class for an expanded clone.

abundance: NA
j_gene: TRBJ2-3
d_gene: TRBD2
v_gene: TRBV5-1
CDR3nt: TGCGCCAGCAGCTTCCGCGGGAGGGGCACAGATACGCAGTATTTT
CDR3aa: CASSFRGRGTDTQYF

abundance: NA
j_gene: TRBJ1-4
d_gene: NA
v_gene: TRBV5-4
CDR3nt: TGTGCCAGCAGCTCTCAGGGGTTCAATGAAAAACTGTTTTTT
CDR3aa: CASSSQGFNEKLFF

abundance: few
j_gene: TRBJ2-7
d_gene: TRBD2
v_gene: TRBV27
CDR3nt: TGTGCCAGCAGTCGGACGGGGCGGACTAGCGGGAGTTACGAGCAGTACTTC
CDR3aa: CASSRTGRTSGSYEQYF

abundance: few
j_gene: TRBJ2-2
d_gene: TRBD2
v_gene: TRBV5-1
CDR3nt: TGCGCCAGCAGCTTGCAGGGCGGGAGTATCGTCGGGGAGCTGTTTTTT
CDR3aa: CASSLQGGSIVGELFF

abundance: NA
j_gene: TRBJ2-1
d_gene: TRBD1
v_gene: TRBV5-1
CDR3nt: TGCGCCAGCAGCATGACAGGGGACAATGAGCAGTTCTTC
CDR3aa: CASSMTGDNEQFF

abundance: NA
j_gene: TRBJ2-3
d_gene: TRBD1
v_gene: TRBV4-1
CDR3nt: TGCGCCAGCAGCCGAGCTACGGGACAGTATAGCACAGATACGCAGTATTTT
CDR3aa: CASSRATGQYSTDTQYF

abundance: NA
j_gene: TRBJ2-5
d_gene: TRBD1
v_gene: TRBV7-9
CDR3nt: TGTGCCAGCAGCGGTATTTACAGGGGGGAGACCCAGTACTTC
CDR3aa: CASSGIYRGETQYF

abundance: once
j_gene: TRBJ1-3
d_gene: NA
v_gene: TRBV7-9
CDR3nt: TGTGCCAGCAGCTTAGTGAGCCGGGCTGGAAACACCATATATTTT
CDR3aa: CASSLVSRAGNTIYF

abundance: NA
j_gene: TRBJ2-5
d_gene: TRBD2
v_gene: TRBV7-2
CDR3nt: TGTGCCAGCAGCTTAGCGGGGACTAGCCTACAAGAGACCCAGTACTTC
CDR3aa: CASSLAGTSLQETQYF

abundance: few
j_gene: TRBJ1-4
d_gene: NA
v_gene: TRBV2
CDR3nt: TGTGCCAGCAAGGGGACATTCGAAAAACTGTTTTTT
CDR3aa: CASKGTFEKLFF

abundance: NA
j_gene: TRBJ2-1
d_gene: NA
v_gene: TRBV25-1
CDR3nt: TGTGCCAGCAGTAATGCGGGGGCGGGTGGTGAGCAGTTCTTC
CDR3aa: CASSNAGAGGEQFF

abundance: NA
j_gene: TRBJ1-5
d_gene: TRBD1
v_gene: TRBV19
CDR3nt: TGTGCCAGTAGTACTCAGACAGGGAAGAATCAGCCCCAGCATTTT
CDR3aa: CASSTQTGKNQPQHF

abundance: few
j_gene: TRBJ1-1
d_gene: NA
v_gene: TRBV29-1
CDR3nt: TGCAGCGCTGTGACTCACACTGAAGCTTTCTTT
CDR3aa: CSAVTHTEAFF

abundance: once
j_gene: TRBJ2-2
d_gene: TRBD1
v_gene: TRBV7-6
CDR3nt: TGTGCCAGCAGAAATCCGACAGGGGAGTCATTCACCGGGGAGCTGTTTTTT
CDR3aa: CASRNPTGESFTGELFF

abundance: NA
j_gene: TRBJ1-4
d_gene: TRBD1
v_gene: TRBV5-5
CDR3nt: TGTGCCAGCAGCTTTTTTGGATTTGCCGGGACAGGGTTTAATGAAAAACTGTTTTTT
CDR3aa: CASSFFGFAGTGFNEKLFF

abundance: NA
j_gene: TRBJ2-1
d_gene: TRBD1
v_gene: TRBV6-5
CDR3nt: TGTGCCAGCAACACCGGGACAGGGGTTTACAATGAGCAGTTCTTC
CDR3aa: CASNTGTGVYNEQFF

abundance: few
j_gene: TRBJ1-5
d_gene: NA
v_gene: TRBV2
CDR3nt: TGTGCCAGCAGTGAAGCCGCAGGGTTCAATCAGCCCCAGCATTTT
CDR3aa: CASSEAAGFNQPQHF

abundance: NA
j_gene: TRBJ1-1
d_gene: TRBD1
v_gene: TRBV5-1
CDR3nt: TGCGCCAGCAGCTTGGTAAAGGGACAGGGAAACACTGAAGCTTTCTTT
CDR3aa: CASSLVKGQGNTEAFF

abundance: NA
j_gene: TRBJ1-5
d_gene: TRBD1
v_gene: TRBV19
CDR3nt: TGTGCCAGTAGTTCCGGAAGGACAGGGACGAGCAATCAGCCCCAGCATTTT
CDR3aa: CASSSGRTGTSNQPQHF

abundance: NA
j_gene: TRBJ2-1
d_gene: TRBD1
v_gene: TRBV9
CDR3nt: TGTGCCAGCAGCGTTTTCGGCGGGGACAGGGCCAATGAGCAGTTCTTC
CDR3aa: CASSVFGGDRANEQFF

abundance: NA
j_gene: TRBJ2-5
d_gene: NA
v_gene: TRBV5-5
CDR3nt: TGTGCCAGCAGCCGTCCGGACCAAGAGACCCAGTACTTC
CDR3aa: CASSRPDQETQYF

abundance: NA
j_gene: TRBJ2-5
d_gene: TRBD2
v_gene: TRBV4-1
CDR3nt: TGCGCCAGCAGCCAATCTATTCCGGGAGGAACACAAGAGACCCAGTACTTC
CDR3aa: CASSQSIPGGTQETQYF

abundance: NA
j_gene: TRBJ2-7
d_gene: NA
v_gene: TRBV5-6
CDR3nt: TGTGCCAGCAGCGTTACCCAGGGAAGATCCTCCTACGAGCAGTACTTC
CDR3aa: CASSVTQGRSSYEQYF

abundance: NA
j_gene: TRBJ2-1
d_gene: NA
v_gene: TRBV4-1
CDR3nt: TGCGCCAGCAGCCAAGTTGGCGGCCCCAGACTCCGTGATGAGCAGTTCTTC
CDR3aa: CASSQVGGPRLRDEQFF

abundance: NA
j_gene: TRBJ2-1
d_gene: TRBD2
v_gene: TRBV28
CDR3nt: TGTGCCAGCAGTTTAGGGGCGGGAGGGTCTCATGAGCAGTTCTTC
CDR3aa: CASSLGAGGSHEQFF

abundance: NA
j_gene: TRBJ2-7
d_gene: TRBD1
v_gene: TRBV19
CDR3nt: TGTGCCAGCAGTGGGGGGGACAGGGGCTACGAGCAGTACTTC
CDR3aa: CASSGGDRGYEQYF

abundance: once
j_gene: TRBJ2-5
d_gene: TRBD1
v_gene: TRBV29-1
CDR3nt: TGCAGCGTCCAGGGGGCGGAGGAGACCCAGTACTTC
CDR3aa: CSVQGAEETQYF

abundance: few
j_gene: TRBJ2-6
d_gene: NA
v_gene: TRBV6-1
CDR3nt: TGTGCCAGCAGTGACGGGTCTGGGGCCAACGTCCTGACTTTC
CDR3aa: CASSDGSGANVLTF

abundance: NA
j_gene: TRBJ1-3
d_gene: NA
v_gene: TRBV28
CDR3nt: TGTGCCAGCAGTTTCCCAATGACACCCGGAAGAAGCACCATATATTTT
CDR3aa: CASSFPMTPGRSTIYF

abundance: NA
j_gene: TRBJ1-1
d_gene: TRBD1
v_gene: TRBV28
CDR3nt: TGTGCCAGCAGTCCCTGGACAGGGGCCCTCCGTGCGGACACTGAAGCTTTCTTT
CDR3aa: CASSPWTGALRADTEAFF

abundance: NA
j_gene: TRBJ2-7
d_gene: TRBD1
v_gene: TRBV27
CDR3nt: TGTGCCAGCAGTTTAAGGACAGGGGAGCAGTACTTC
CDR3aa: CASSLRTGEQYF

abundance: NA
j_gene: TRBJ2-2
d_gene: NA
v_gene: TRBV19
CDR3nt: TGTGCCAGTAGTTTGGGGGCTAACACCGGGGAGCTGTTTTTT
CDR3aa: CASSLGANTGELFF

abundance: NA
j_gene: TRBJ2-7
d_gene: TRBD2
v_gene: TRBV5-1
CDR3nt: TGCGCCAGCAGCTTGTTCCTAGCGGCCTACGAGCAGTACTTC
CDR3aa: CASSLFLAAYEQYF

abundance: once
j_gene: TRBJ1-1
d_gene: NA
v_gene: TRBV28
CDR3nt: TGTGCCAGCAGTCGGACGTGGGGACAGAACACTGAAGCTTTCTTT
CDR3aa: CASSRTWGQNTEAFF

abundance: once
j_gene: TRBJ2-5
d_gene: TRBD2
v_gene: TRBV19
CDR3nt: TGTGCCAGTAGTATAGGACTAGCCTTATTCCAAGAGACCCAGTACTTC
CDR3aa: CASSIGLALFQETQYF

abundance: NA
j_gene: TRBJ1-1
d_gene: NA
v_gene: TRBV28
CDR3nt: TGTGCCAGCAGTATCCCAAACAGGGATGTTGAAGCTTTCTTT
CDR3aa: CASSIPNRDVEAFF

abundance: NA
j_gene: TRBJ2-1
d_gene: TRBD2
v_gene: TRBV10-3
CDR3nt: TGTGCCATCAGTGAATCCAAACAGGGGACTAGCGGGAGTAATGAGCAGTTCTTC
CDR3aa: CAISESKQGTSGSNEQFF

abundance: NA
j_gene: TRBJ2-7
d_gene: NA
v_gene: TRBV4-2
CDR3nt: TGTGCCAGCAGCCAAGAGGCTGGACTGTCGCGGGAGCAGTACTTC
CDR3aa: CASSQEAGLSREQYF

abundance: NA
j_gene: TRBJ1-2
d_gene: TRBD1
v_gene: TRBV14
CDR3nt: TGTGCCAGCAGCCAAGGGGCGGACAGGCGCCTGTGGGGCTACACCTTC
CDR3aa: CASSQGADRRLWGYTF

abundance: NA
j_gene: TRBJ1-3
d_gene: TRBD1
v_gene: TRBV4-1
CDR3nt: TGCGCCAGCAGCCAAGTGGCGATGGGGCAGGGGGCCTTTTCAACTGGAAACACCATATATTTT
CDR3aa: CASSQVAMGQGAFSTGNTIYF

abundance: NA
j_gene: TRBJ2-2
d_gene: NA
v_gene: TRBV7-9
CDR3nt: TGTGCCAGCAGCGCGAGAGGCTCCGGGGAGCTGTTTTTT
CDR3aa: CASSARGSGELFF

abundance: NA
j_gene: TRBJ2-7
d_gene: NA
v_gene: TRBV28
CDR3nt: TGTGCCAGCAGTTTAGGAGGTAGCTCCTACGAGCAGTACTTC
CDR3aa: CASSLGGSSYEQYF